This T cell receptor (beta chain) was obtained from a study of T-cell reconstitution after alpha-beta-depleted transplantation in children. As it was prepared, the TCRbeta library received unique molecular identifiers. MiXCR, applied by TCRdb to the PCR reads, yields one record per CDR3 protein. The data show around 200,000 distinct CDR3 sequences, about a tenth seen once. This clonotype was observed many times. V was trimmed by 3 bases and J by 3 bases, leaving 11 bases between them. Germline-derived CDR1 and CDR2 are SGHRS and YFSETQ. This CDR3 is 14 amino acids long. The input for sequencing was PBMCs from the stem cell graft donor, taken from the stem cell graft. The chain joins TRBV5-1 to TRBJ2-3; TRBD2 might be the D (5 bases). The source is a human donor who donated a stem cell graft to a child with acute lymphoblastic leukemia. The CDR3 DNA sequence: TGCGCCAGCAGCTCGAGGCCGGGGACAGATACGCAGTATTTT. As protein: CASSSRPGTDTQYF.